This entry is about one TCR beta chain. Its antigen is as yet unknown. This sample was taken from a study of a mutant IDH1 vaccine in newly diagnosed glioma. Study in general: Either 4-6 weeks after radiotherapy alone or alongside temozolomide, vaccination was begun. Therapy received beforehand was radiotherapy, temozolomide, or both, with most patients given both.

Repertoires were generated with immunoSEQ multiplex PCR, while TCRdb's copy carries only in-frame clones and drops some. The repertoire holds tens of thousands of clones, approximately 80% seen once, with 4.9% in the top ten. Germline values: CDR1 MNHNS, CDR2 SASEGT. With 3 bases clipped from V and 6 bases from J, the junction kept 11 bases outside the gene matches. The CDR3 length is 16 residues. Time point noted: week 47, end of study. What each vaccine dose contained was 300 ug of mutant IDH1 20-mer peptide, accompanied by topical imiquimod. V and J are TRBV6-1 and TRBJ1-2; 9 bases fit TRBD1. This TCR came from a middle-aged woman with glioma. Some clones in this sample may be carry-over from other donors' samples. This material consisted of PBMCs, taken from a glioma patient whose treatment included an IDH1 peptide vaccine. The CDR3: CASSDLRDRDRNGYTF. For the CDR3, the DNA is TGTGCCAGCAGTGACCTCCGGGACAGGGATAGGAATGGCTACACCTTC.